This TCR beta chain originates from a study of Ad26.COV2.S vaccination and SARS-CoV-2 variants. Whole-study results and caveats: While placebo recipients had lower spike-specific TCR breadth, vaccine recipients had more.

Assay used: immunoSEQ multiplex PCR; TCRdb lists only in-frame clones, some missing. The sample lists around 300,000 clones; 75% to 90% were seen once. As for this clone: Antigen: not known.

The V and J ends lost 4 bases and 4 bases, in that order; junction bases with no gene match: 6. Germline CDR1 reads ENHRY; CDR2 reads SYGVKD. CDR3 length equals 15 residues. Described treatment: roughly 19 received Ad26.COV2.S at low or high dose, single or two shots; roughly five received placebo; per-sample allocation not given. Sampling occurred on day 63 after the first vaccine or placebo injection. The input for sequencing was peripheral blood, taken in a trial of Ad26.COV2.S vaccine versus placebo. This sequence was found in a person aged 18-60 years who received the Ad26.COV2.S COVID-19 vaccine or a placebo. The V and J genes are TRBV10-3 and TRBJ2-2, with TRBD1 matching 7 bases. CDR3 bases: TGTGCCATCAGTGGACAGGGTCTGGCCACCGGGGAGCTGTTTTTT. Protein: CAISGQGLATGELFF.